The 32 T cell receptor beta chains in this list originate from one sample, sequenced in a study of shared clonotypes between healthy human individuals. TCRdb's table, derived via immunoSEQ multiplex PCR, lists solely in-frame clones and lacks some. The profile covers approximately 1,500,000 clones, with 95% to 99% appearing a single time and roughly 0.42% taken by the ten largest. Sequenced: naive CD4+ T cells sorted from blood. The subset here: CD45RA+ positively selected. These receptors were collected from a man under 40 in good health.

V gene TRBV5-1 combines with J gene TRBJ2-1; D ambiguous. The CDR3 spans 13 residues. V lost 2 bases to trimming and J lost 8 bases, with 11 bases between them. The germline gives CDR1 SGHRS, CDR2 YFSETQ. The CDR3 loop is CASSFLGSDEQFF. The CDR3 nucleotides are TGCGCCAGCAGCTTCCTAGGCTCTGATGAGCAGTTCTTC.

The chain uses TRBV6-1 and TRBJ2-5; TRBD1 or TRBD2 may be the D gene (5 bases each). The CDR3 consists of 15 residues. The V gene's germline CDR1 is MNHNS and CDR2 SASEGT. Trimming shortened V by 7 bases and J by 5 bases, and 20 bases separated the two germline ends. The DNA of the CDR3 is TGTGCCAGCAAGAACACCGGGACCTTTGGCGAGACCCAGTACTTC. Protein: CASKNTGTFGETQYF.

This clone has just one count. V is TRBV7-7 and J is TRBJ2-3, with TRBD1 matching 7 bases. In germline, CDR1 is SSHAT, CDR2 FNYEAQ (reference sequence). The V segment lost 5 bases and the J segment 2 bases; nucleotides outside the gene matches: 7. The CDR3 totals 15 residues. Here the CDR3 reads CASSHRGAPTDTQYF. The CDR3 DNA reads as TGTGCCAGCAGCCACAGGGGCGCCCCCACAGATACGCAGTATTTT.

The genes are TRBV6-5 and TRBJ2-7; 7 bases agree with TRBD2. With V trimmed by 2 bases and J by 2 bases, 9 bases remained unmatched. This CDR3 comprises 16 residues. Germline lookup yields CDR1 MNHEY and CDR2 SVGAGI. DNA of the CDR3: TGTGCCAGCAGTTACCAAAGCGGGATAGGTGCCTACGAGCAGTACTTC. Its protein product is CASSYQSGIGAYEQYF.

CDR3 region: CASRTDSNTGELFF. The DNA of the CDR3 is TGTGCCAGCAGGACGGACTCGAACACCGGGGAGCTGTTTTTT. The chain uses TRBV2 and TRBJ2-2; possibly TRBD2 for D (5 bases). Germline V CDR1 and CDR2: SNHLY, FYNNEI. V gave up 6 bases and J gave up 0 bases, with 8 bases separating them. The CDR3 runs to 14 residues.

The CDR3, as DNA: TGTGCCAGCAGCGGACGGGGGGCCGGGGCCAACGTCCTGACTTTC. This codes for CASSGRGAGANVLTF. The chain carries TRBV5-6 and TRBJ2-6; the D gene is possibly TRBD2 (7 bases). This CDR3 region has 15 residues. Looked up from germline, CDR1 is SGHDT and CDR2 is YYEEEE. The V gene lost 4 bases and the J gene lost 4 bases, with 12 bases spanning the gap.

V usage is TRBV25-1 and J usage is TRBJ2-1; 12 nucleotides line up with TRBD2. This CDR3 has 16 amino acids. In germline, CDR1 is MGHDK, CDR2 SYGVNS. V shed 3 bases, J shed 2 bases, and the junction held 2 bases outside the gene matches. For the CDR3, the DNA is TGTGCCAGCAGTGAGTCTAGCGGGAGGGCCTACAATGAGCAGTTCTTC. Its translation: CASSESSGRAYNEQFF.

The rearrangement uses TRBV2 and TRBJ2-3, with a weak D call TRBD2 (6 bases). V gave up 6 bases and J gave up 1 base, with 17 bases separating them. Germline V gives CDR1 SNHLY, CDR2 FYNNEI. The CDR3 is 16 residues long. The CDR3 is CASRSVVRRGTDTQYF. CDR3 nucleotide sequence: TGTGCCAGCAGGTCCGTGGTGCGGAGGGGCACAGATACGCAGTATTTT. Filled out from reference TRBV2 and TRBJ2-3, the complete variable domain reads EPEVTQTPSHQVTQMGQEVILRCVPISNHLYFYWYRQILGQKVEFLVSFYNNEISEKSEIFDDQFSVERPDGSNFTLKIRSTKLEDSAMYFCASRSVVRRGTDTQYFGPGTRLTVL.

The chain recombines TRBV27 with TRBJ2-3; D is ambiguous. CDR3 length equals 13 residues. The germline V and J ends were trimmed by 6 bases and 5 bases, with 12 bases remaining between them. Germline CDR1 MNHEY, CDR2 SMNVEV (reference sequence). CDR3 DNA sequence: TGTGCCAGCAGCCGCCGCCGAGGAGATACGCAGTATTTT. It specifies CASSRRRGDTQYF.

This rearrangement joins TRBV18 to TRBJ2-2, with 10 bases fitting TRBD2. This CDR3 spans 20 amino acids. Losses at the gene ends were 1 base for V and 0 bases for J; bases not matched to a gene: 11. Germline V gives CDR1 KGHSH, CDR2 LQKENI. CDR3 protein: CASSPLGASGSPSNTGELFF. CDR3 bases: TGTGCCAGCTCACCACTTGGGGCTAGCGGGAGTCCTTCGAACACCGGGGAGCTGTTTTTT.

The chain is built from TRBV7-6 and TRBJ1-5; no clear D. The CDR3 runs 13 residues. Between the trimmed V and J ends, which lost 5 bases and 0 bases, there was a span of 5 bases. CDR1 and CDR2 (germline): SGHVS, FNYEAQ. In DNA form, the CDR3 reads TGTGCCAGCAGCGTTTATAGCAATCAGCCCCAGCATTTT. It encodes CASSVYSNQPQHF.

The CDR3 DNA follows: TGCACCCCCGGCGAGCGGGAAAAACCGGACGAGCAGTACTTC. This gives the protein CTPGEREKPDEQYF. The V and J genes are TRBV29-1 and TRBJ2-7; 7 positions match TRBD2. Per the germline V gene, CDR1 is SQVTM and CDR2 is ANQGSEA. The length of the CDR3 is 14 residues.

This chain uses TRBV6-5 with TRBJ1-2; the D is unclear. This CDR3 is built from 14 residues. Germline assignment: CDR1 MNHEY and CDR2 SVGAGI. Trimming shortened V by 4 bases and J by 6 bases, and 15 bases separated the two germline ends. As DNA, the CDR3 is TGTGCCAGCAGTTTCTCGACGGCCGAGGATGGCTACACCTTC. Translation: CASSFSTAEDGYTF.

J is TRBJ1-2 and V is TRBV30, with TRBD1 identical over 11 bases. From germline, CDR1 is GTSNPN and CDR2 SVGIG (reference sequence). With V trimmed by 4 bases and J by 5 bases, 21 bases remained unmatched. The CDR3 is made up of 19 amino acids. In DNA form, the CDR3 reads TGTGCCTGGATGAGGCCTTCAATGGACAGGGGGCAGGTATTATATGGCTACACCTTC. It encodes CAWMRPSMDRGQVLYGYTF.

The V gene is TRBV10-3, the J gene TRBJ2-5; D remains ambiguous. Trimming removed 3 bases at V and 0 bases at J, with 5 bases between. The length of the CDR3 is 13 residues. Per germline, CDR1 ENHRY and CDR2 SYGVKD. CDR3 sequence: CAISEGDQETQYF. The CDR3 DNA reads TGTGCCATCAGTGAAGGAGACCAAGAGACCCAGTACTTC.

Turning to this clone: Other DNA sequences in this sample translate to the same CDR3. The chain joins TRBV18 to TRBJ2-3; 11 bases fit TRBD2. The V gene's germline CDR1 is KGHSH and CDR2 LQKENI. The CDR3 contains 16 residues. V trimming: 3 bases; J trimming: 0 bases; junction bases outside the gene matches: 2. CDR3 loop: CASSPRTSGSTDTQYF. The CDR3 bases are TGTGCCAGCTCACCGCGGACTAGCGGGAGCACAGATACGCAGTATTTT.

The CDR3 DNA is TGTGCCAGCAGCTTAACCCATCGGCACACTGAAGCTTTCTTT. Protein: CASSLTHRHTEAFF. This rearrangement joins TRBV7-3 to TRBJ1-1; D is unclear. This CDR3 contains 14 residues. V lost 0 bases to trimming and J lost 3 bases, with 8 bases between them. CDR1 and CDR2 (germline): SGHTA, FQGTGA.

The chain recombines TRBV7-9 with TRBJ1-4; maybe TRBD1 (6 bases). The length of the CDR3 is 15 residues. Germline V gives CDR1 SEHNR, CDR2 FQNEAQ (reference sequence). Trimming stripped 0 bases from V and 8 bases from J, with 13 bases between. Here the CDR3 reads CASSLATQGGEKLFF. CDR3 nucleotides: TGTGCCAGCAGCTTAGCGACACAGGGAGGAGAAAAACTGTTTTTT. The full variable domain, in which reference TRBV7-9 and TRBJ1-4 provide the parts outside the CDR3, is DTGVSQNPRHKITKRGQNVTFRCDPISEHNRLYWYRQTLGQGPEFLTYFQNEAQLEKSRLLSDRFSAERPKGSFSTLEIQRTEQGDSAMYLCASSLATQGGEKLFFGSGTQLSVL.

Concerning this clone: The same CDR3 can be traced to other DNA sequences in this sample. The CDR3, as DNA: TGTGCCAGCAGCTTAGCGGGTGGGGAGACCCAGTACTTC. Amino acid sequence: CASSLAGGETQYF. This sequence joins TRBV11-1 and TRBJ2-5, with D uncertain. Trimming shortened V by 0 bases and J by 5 bases, and 7 bases separated the two germline ends. The CDR3 extends over 13 amino acids. Looked up from germline, CDR1 is SGHAT and CDR2 is FQDESV (reference sequence). Full variable domain (rest looked up from reference TRBV11-1 and TRBJ2-5): EAEVAQSPRYKITEKSQAVAFWCDPISGHATLYWYRQILGQGPELLVQFQDESVVDDSQLPKDRFSAERLKGVDSTLKIQPAELGDSAMYLCASSLAGGETQYFGPGTRLLVL.

The CDR3 region is CARSRMNGQVNQPQHF. The CDR3 nucleotides are TGTGCCAGAAGCCGGATGAACGGACAGGTCAATCAGCCCCAGCATTTT. This chain uses TRBV5-3 with TRBJ1-5; 7 nucleotides line up with TRBD1. TRBV5-3 is placed among ORFs of uncertain function. V was clipped by 4 bases and J by 3 bases; unmatched bases: 10. The CDR3 covers 16 residues.

This chain connects TRBV19 to TRBJ1-5, with D maybe TRBD1 (6 bases). Germline V gene data show CDR1 as LNHDA and CDR2 as SQIVND (reference sequence). The ends were cut back, 8 bases at V and 0 bases at J, with 17 bases in the middle. This CDR3 is 16 amino acids long. The CDR3 coding sequence is TGTGCCAGTGCGAGCAGGGGAACCTATAGCAATCAGCCCCAGCATTTT. Translation: CASASRGTYSNQPQHF.

This chain connects TRBV14 to TRBJ2-6; either TRBD1 or TRBD2 may supply D (5 bases each). Germline lookup yields CDR1 SGHDN and CDR2 FVKESK. The length of the CDR3 is 13 residues. Trimming shortened V by 7 bases and J by 3 bases, and 7 bases separated the two germline ends. The CDR3 protein is CASNGGGANVLTF. CDR3 nucleotides: TGTGCCAGCAATGGGGGTGGGGCCAACGTCCTGACTTTC.

This chain links TRBV5-1 with TRBJ2-3, with 9 bases that match TRBD2. CDR3 length: 16 amino acids. J was trimmed by 6 bases and V by 0 bases; bases with no gene match: 8. The germline V gene has CDR1 SGHRS and CDR2 YFSETQ. CDR3 sequence reads: CASSLAAGGPPDTQYF. For the CDR3, the DNA is TGCGCCAGCAGCTTGGCGGCGGGAGGGCCCCCCGATACGCAGTATTTT. Full variable domain (outside the CDR3, taken from reference TRBV5-1 and TRBJ2-3): KAGVTQTPRYLIKTRGQQVTLSCSPISGHRSVSWYQQTPGQGLQFLFEYFSETQRNKGNFPGRFSGRQFSNSRSEMNVSTLELGDSALYLCASSLAAGGPPDTQYFGPGTRLTVL.

The chain combines TRBV5-4 with TRBJ1-5; no definite D call. CDR1 is SGHNT, CDR2 YYREEE, per germline (reference sequence). The CDR3 spans 13 residues. Trimming cost V 1 base and J 3 bases, with 5 bases left between them. The chain's CDR3 is CASSLLPNQPQHF. The CDR3 nucleotides read TGTGCCAGCAGCTTGTTACCCAATCAGCCCCAGCATTTT.

V gene TRBV18 combines with J gene TRBJ2-7; 7 nucleotides align to TRBD1. Germline-derived CDR1 and CDR2 are KGHSH and LQKENI. CDR3 length: 15 residues. J gave up 2 bases and V 1 base, and 5 bases lay outside the gene matches. Here the CDR3 DNA reads TGTGCCAGCTCACCACTCTCGGACAGGACCTACGAGCAGTACTTC. This codes for CASSPLSDRTYEQYF.

The rearrangement joins TRBV7-9 to TRBJ2-1, with TRBD2 matching 15 bases. CDR1 SEHNR and CDR2 FQNEAQ come from the germline V gene (reference sequence). This CDR3 comprises 17 residues. V shed 5 bases and J 8 bases; nucleotides not matched to a gene: 10. Written as DNA, the CDR3 is TGTGCCAGCAGCCTCGGGGGACTAGCGGGAGGCGATCATGAGCAGTTCTTC. Translated, it gives CASSLGGLAGGDHEQFF.

This clone has a single count. V and J are TRBV9 and TRBJ2-3; 7 nucleotides agree with TRBD1. Germline V lookup: CDR1 SGDLS, CDR2 YYNGEE. The junction had 4 bases not matched to a gene; V was cut back by 0 bases and J by 0 bases. CDR3 size: 16 residues. The chain's CDR3 is CASSVGVGQSTDTQYF. The CDR3 nucleotides read TGTGCCAGCAGCGTAGGCGTGGGACAGAGCACAGATACGCAGTATTTT.

This rearrangement joins TRBV5-1 to TRBJ2-5; D not resolved. Trimming took 1 base from V and 5 from J, leaving 9 bases between them. Germline V gene sequence: CDR1 SGHRS, CDR2 YFSETQ. CDR3 length: 13 residues. The CDR3 here is CASSLLGPETQYF. CDR3 bases: TGCGCCAGCAGCTTGTTGGGTCCCGAGACCCAGTACTTC. The full variable domain, rest sourced from reference TRBV5-1 and TRBJ2-5, is KAGVTQTPRYLIKTRGQQVTLSCSPISGHRSVSWYQQTPGQGLQFLFEYFSETQRNKGNFPGRFSGRQFSNSRSEMNVSTLELGDSALYLCASSLLGPETQYFGPGTRLLVL.

The chain joins TRBV7-9 to TRBJ2-1, with 11 bases identical to TRBD2. With 6 bases clipped from V and 4 bases from J, the junction kept 2 bases outside the gene matches. The germline CDR1 and CDR2 sequences are SEHNR and FQNEAQ (reference sequence). The CDR3 consists of 14 residues. This chain's CDR3 is CASRGLAEYNEQFF. CDR3 sequence (DNA): TGTGCCAGCAGGGGACTAGCGGAATACAATGAGCAGTTCTTC.

The chain recombines TRBV28 with TRBJ2-4; D may match TRBD1 or TRBD2 (6 bases each). Germline V CDR1 and CDR2: MDHEN, SYDVKM. The V gene lost 6 bases and the J gene lost 0 bases, with 12 bases spanning the gap. This CDR3 has 15 residues. The CDR3 is CASRVGGLAKNIQYF. DNA of the CDR3: TGTGCCAGCAGGGTAGGGGGACTAGCCAAAAACATTCAGTACTTC.

This rearrangement joins TRBV5-1 to TRBJ2-7; D gene unclear. Germline assignment: CDR1 SGHRS and CDR2 YFSETQ. The V end lost 0 bases, the J end lost 5 bases, and 12 bases lay between the germline ends. This CDR3 is 14 amino acids long. The CDR3 spells CASSLGVAPHEQYF. CDR3 DNA sequence: TGCGCCAGCAGCTTGGGGGTTGCCCCCCACGAGCAGTACTTC. The entire variable domain, with the rest obtained from reference TRBV5-1 and TRBJ2-7, is as follows: KAGVTQTPRYLIKTRGQQVTLSCSPISGHRSVSWYQQTPGQGLQFLFEYFSETQRNKGNFPGRFSGRQFSNSRSEMNVSTLELGDSALYLCASSLGVAPHEQYFGPGTRLTVT.

V gene TRBV4-1 combines with J gene TRBJ2-2; D is undetermined. Germline CDR1 is MGHRA and CDR2 is YSYEKL. The CDR3 contains 17 residues. V lost 0 bases to trimming and J lost 0 bases, with 11 bases between them. CDR3 amino acids: CASSQDLGSANTGELFF. DNA of the CDR3: TGCGCCAGCAGCCAAGATCTGGGATCGGCGAACACCGGGGAGCTGTTTTTT.